This entry lists 17 T cell receptor beta chains sequenced from one sample in a study of CD8 T cells in Susac syndrome. RNA totalling roughly 0.45 to 1 ug underwent reverse transcription with random hexamers. TCRdb called the immunoSEQ multiplex PCR reads again in MiXCR, with one record for every CDR3 protein. The sample carries about 52,000 distinct CDR3 sequences, approximately 93% recorded once. Input material: CD8+ T cells from PBMCs. The origin of the receptors is a human donor with multiple sclerosis.

The DNA of the CDR3 is TGTGCCAGCAGCTTAACTGGAAATGAGCAGTTCTTC. It is translated as CASSLTGNEQFF. V and J are TRBV7-2 and TRBJ2-1; D gene unclear. The CDR3 is 12 residues long. Germline CDR1 reads SGHTA; CDR2 reads FQGNSA. Trimming took off 2 bases at V and 7 bases at J, with 6 bases between the two ends.

V is TRBV13 and J is TRBJ2-7, with D possibly being TRBD1 or TRBD2 (5 bases each). The germline V gene has CDR1 PRHDT and CDR2 FYEKMQ (reference sequence). The CDR3 consists of 15 residues. V shed 1 base and J shed 5 bases, with 15 bases lying between them. The CDR3 DNA sequence: TGTGCCAGCAGCTTAGTACCTAGGGACGGAGACGAGCAGTACTTC. Translated, it gives CASSLVPRDGDEQYF.

The chain joins TRBV29-1 to TRBJ1-5; a weak D match, TRBD1 (6 bases). The CDR3 extends over 13 amino acids. Trimming cost V 5 bases and J 5 bases, with 13 bases left between them. Germline CDR1 and CDR2: SQVTM and ANQGSEA. The CDR3: CSVLRDTDQPQHF. CDR3 in DNA: TGCAGCGTTCTTCGGGACACCGATCAGCCCCAGCATTTT.

The chain joins TRBV7-9 to TRBJ2-5; 8 bases map to TRBD1. The V and J ends lost 8 bases and 2 bases, in that order; junction bases with no gene match: 7. CDR1 is SEHNR and CDR2 is FQNEAQ in the germline V gene (reference sequence). The CDR3 runs 14 residues. The CDR3 nucleotides are TGTGCCAGCCAAGAGACAGGGGAACAAGAGACCCAGTACTTC. Its protein product is CASQETGEQETQYF.

V usage is TRBV14 and J usage is TRBJ1-1, with 7 bases lining up with TRBD1. Per the germline V gene, CDR1 is SGHDN and CDR2 is FVKESK. The CDR3 is made up of 15 amino acids. V gave up 5 bases and J gave up 3 bases; unmatched junction bases: 9. DNA for the CDR3: TGTGCCAGCAGCTCTCGGACAGGACTTTACACTGAAGCTTTCTTT. It yields the protein CASSSRTGLYTEAFF. Together with reference TRBV14 and TRBJ1-1, the CDR3 gives the full variable domain: EAGVTQFPSHSVIEKGQTVTLRCDPISGHDNLYWYRRVMGKEIKFLLHFVKESKQDESGMPNNRFLAERTGGTYSTLKVQPAELEDSGVYFCASSSRTGLYTEAFFGQGTRLTVV.

The chain has TRBV7-8 and TRBJ2-7; TRBD1 aligns across 7 bases. Germline V CDR1 and CDR2: SGHVS, FQNEAQ. The CDR3 runs to 14 residues. Unmatched junction bases numbered 4, after V lost 3 bases and J lost 2 bases. The CDR3 loop reads CASSLGQNTYEQYF. In DNA form, the CDR3 reads TGTGCCAGCAGCTTGGGACAGAACACCTACGAGCAGTACTTC.

V and J are TRBV20-1 and TRBJ1-1, with a possible D match to TRBD1 (5 bases). V lost 2 bases to trimming and J lost 1 base, with 11 bases between them. Germline loops: CDR1 DFQATT, CDR2 SNEGSKA (reference sequence). This CDR3 region has 14 residues. The CDR3 is CSARRQHENTEAFF. CDR3 coding DNA: TGCAGTGCTAGACGACAGCACGAGAACACTGAAGCTTTCTTT.

The chain has TRBV2 and TRBJ1-2, with TRBD1 identical over 9 bases. V trimming: 9 bases; J trimming: 4 bases; junction bases outside the gene matches: 3. CDR1 is SNHLY, CDR2 FYNNEI, per germline. The CDR3 runs 12 residues. CDR3 DNA: TGTGCCAGATCACAGGGGGCCTATGGCTACACCTTC. Protein product: CARSQGAYGYTF. Full variable domain (remainder filled in from reference TRBV2 and TRBJ1-2): EPEVTQTPSHQVTQMGQEVILRCVPISNHLYFYWYRQILGQKVEFLVSFYNNEISEKSEIFDDQFSVERPDGSNFTLKIRSTKLEDSAMYFCARSQGAYGYTFGSGTRLTVV.

The chain carries TRBV11-2 and TRBJ2-2, with 8 nucleotides matching TRBD1. V lost 5 bases to trimming and J lost 7 bases; unmatched junction nucleotides: 3. There are 13 residues in the CDR3. Germline assignment: CDR1 SGHAT and CDR2 FQNNGV. CDR3 protein: CASSLGTGGELFF. The CDR3 nucleotides read TGTGCCAGCAGCCTCGGGACAGGCGGGGAGCTGTTTTTT.

The chain carries TRBV6-2 or TRBV6-3 and TRBJ2-7; D tentatively reads TRBD1 or TRBD2 (5 bases each). Germline assignment: CDR1 MNHEY and CDR2 SVGEGT. The CDR3 sequence is 14 residues long. V gave up 4 bases and J gave up 2 bases, with 12 bases separating them. DNA of the CDR3: TGTGCCAGCAGTTCATTTGGGGGACCCTACGAGCAGTACTTC. Translating gives CASSSFGGPYEQYF.

V and J are TRBV19 and TRBJ2-1; D is ambiguous. The V end lost 3 bases, the J end lost 3 bases, and 12 bases lay between the germline ends. Germline loops: CDR1 LNHDA, CDR2 SQIVND (reference sequence). The CDR3 runs 15 residues. CDR3 protein: CASSMVLPNYNEQFF. CDR3 coding DNA: TGTGCCAGTAGTATGGTACTACCGAACTACAATGAGCAGTTCTTC.

CDR3 loop: CASGGGDTQYF. CDR3 nucleotides: TGTGCCAGTGGCGGGGGGGATACGCAGTATTTT. The V and J genes are TRBV5-6 and TRBJ2-3; TRBD2 matches at 8 bases. The germline CDR1 and CDR2 sequences are SGHDT and YYEEEE. This CDR3 has 11 amino acids. With V trimmed by 8 bases and J by 6 bases, 2 bases remained unmatched.

The chain is built from TRBV12-3 or TRBV12-4 and TRBJ2-7; D perhaps matches TRBD1 (5 bases). CDR3 length equals 14 residues. V lost 3 bases, J lost 2 bases, and 11 bases lay in between. This CDR3 is CASSLPDNPYEQYF. The CDR3 region has the DNA TGTGCCAGCAGTTTGCCGGACAATCCCTACGAGCAGTACTTC.

The chain is built from TRBV6-5 and TRBJ2-1, with D possibly being TRBD1 (6 bases). Germline V CDR1 and CDR2: MNHEY, SVGAGI. The CDR3 length is 14 residues. V was shortened by 6 bases and J by 3 bases, with 12 bases between the two germline ends. This chain's CDR3 is CASRRDTDYNEQFF. Here the CDR3 DNA reads TGTGCCAGCAGGAGGGACACCGACTACAATGAGCAGTTCTTC.

The gene calls are TRBV30 and TRBJ2-2; tentative D call: TRBD2 (6 bases). V was clipped by 2 bases and J by 6 bases, with 22 bases between them. CDR3 length: 17 amino acids. Germline CDR1 and CDR2: GTSNPN and SVGIG (reference sequence). CDR3 in amino acids: CAWSPEDPGRWAGELFF. Written as DNA, the CDR3 is TGTGCCTGGAGTCCCGAAGATCCAGGGAGGTGGGCCGGGGAGCTGTTTTTT.

CDR3 amino acids: CASGPGLAGVKETQYF. DNA of the CDR3: TGTGCTAGTGGTCCCGGACTAGCGGGGGTCAAAGAGACCCAGTACTTC. The chain is built from TRBV12-5 and TRBJ2-5; 13 bases line up with TRBD2. With 5 bases clipped from V and 3 bases from J, the junction kept 6 bases outside the gene matches. Germline V gene sequence: CDR1 LGHNT, CDR2 FRNRAP. The CDR3 extends over 16 amino acids.

This clonotype occurred once. The J gene is TRBJ2-7, the V gene TRBV7-9, with 7 bases fitting TRBD1. V was pared by 3 bases and J by 5 bases, with 7 bases of the junction left unmatched. Per germline, CDR1 SEHNR and CDR2 FQNEAQ (reference sequence). The CDR3 length is 14 residues. The CDR3 protein is CASSFLDRENEQYF. The CDR3 DNA reads as TGTGCCAGCAGCTTTCTTGACAGGGAGAACGAGCAGTACTTC.